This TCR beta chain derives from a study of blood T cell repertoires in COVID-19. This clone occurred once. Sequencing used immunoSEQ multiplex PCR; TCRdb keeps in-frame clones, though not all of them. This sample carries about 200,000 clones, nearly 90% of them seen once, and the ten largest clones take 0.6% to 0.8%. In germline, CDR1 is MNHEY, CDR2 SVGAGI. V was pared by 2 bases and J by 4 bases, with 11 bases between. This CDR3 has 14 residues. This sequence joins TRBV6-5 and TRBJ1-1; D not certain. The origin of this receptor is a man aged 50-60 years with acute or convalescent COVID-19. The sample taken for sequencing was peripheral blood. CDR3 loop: CASSYEGGGTEAFF. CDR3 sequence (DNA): TGTGCCAGCAGTTACGAGGGAGGAGGCACTGAAGCTTTCTTT.